These 25 T cell receptor beta chains share one sample of origin, sequenced in a study of T cell repertoires in cytomegalovirus infection. TCRdb re-derived calls from the reads in MiXCR, one entry per CDR3 protein. The sample shows approximately 500,000 distinct CDR3 sequences, 16% of them seen only once. Sequenced input: CD8+ T cells from PBMCs. These receptors all come from a human donor in good health (CMV status not recorded). Some clones in this sample may be carry-over from other donors' samples.

A few counts support this clonotype. V usage is TRBV4-1 and J usage is TRBJ1-2, with a tentative D call TRBD1 (6 bases). CDR1 and CDR2 from the germline V gene are MGHRA and YSYEKL. There are 15 residues in the CDR3. The V gene lost 2 bases and the J gene lost 0 bases, with 10 bases spanning the gap. The CDR3 DNA reads TGCGCCAGCAGCCAACAGGACAGAGCTAACTATGGCTACACCTTC. Residues: CASSQQDRANYGYTF.

Only a few counts were recorded for this clonotype. The chain joins TRBV7-6 to TRBJ2-2, with TRBD2 as a possible D gene (5 bases). The CDR3 is 16 amino acids. The germline V gene has CDR1 SGHVS and CDR2 FNYEAQ. V lost 6 bases and J lost 1, with 15 bases in between. The CDR3, as DNA: TGTGCCAGCAGGGGATTATCCGGAGGGAACACCGGGGAGCTGTTTTTT. This codes for CASRGLSGGNTGELFF.

This clonotype has at least ten counts. The CDR3 DNA is TGTGCCAGTACTCCTGGAGGTAGCGGGAGAGCTTTTCCTGGCAATGAGCAGTTCTTC. As protein: CASTPGGSGRAFPGNEQFF. The V gene is TRBV19, the J gene TRBJ2-1; 9 bases align to TRBD2. Germline CDR1 reads LNHDA; CDR2 reads SQIVND (reference sequence). The ends lost 7 bases at V and 6 bases at J; junction bases unmatched: 22. This CDR3 comprises 19 residues.

This clonotype was detected ten times or more. The DNA of the CDR3 is TGTGCCAGCAGCTTATGGGGGAGGGCCGTGGGGACAGATACGCAGTATTTT. Amino acids: CASSLWGRAVGTDTQYF. J is TRBJ2-3 and V is TRBV7-2; 7 nucleotides line up with TRBD2. The CDR3 length is 17 residues. Germline CDR1 and CDR2: SGHTA and FQGNSA. V lost 2 bases, J lost 3 bases, and 11 bases stayed unmatched.

This clonotype was detected many times. This chain links TRBV7-2 with TRBJ1-2, with 7 bases identical to TRBD1. V shed 6 bases and J 4 bases; nucleotides not matched to a gene: 8. The germline V gene encodes CDR1 SGHTA and CDR2 FQGNSA. The CDR3 length is 14 residues. The CDR3 region is CASSPITGAYGYTF. Here the CDR3 DNA reads TGTGCCAGCAGTCCCATTACAGGGGCCTATGGCTACACCTTC. The entire variable domain, with the rest obtained from reference TRBV7-2 and TRBJ1-2, is as follows: GAGVSQSPSNKVTEKGKDVELRCDPISGHTALYWYRQSLGQGLEFLIYFQGNSAPDKSGLPSDRFSAERTGGSVSTLTIQRTQQEDSAVYLCASSPITGAYGYTFGSGTRLTVV.

A few counts support this clonotype. This chain uses TRBV2 with TRBJ2-7, with D perhaps TRBD2 (6 bases). Trimming took 5 bases from V and 4 from J, leaving 18 bases between them. The germline gives CDR1 SNHLY, CDR2 FYNNEI. This CDR3 contains 15 residues. CDR3 sequence (DNA): TGTGCCAGCAGTCCCAGGGACTTTCTCCTATACGAGCAGTACTTC. Its protein is CASSPRDFLLYEQYF.

At least ten counts were recorded for this clonotype. This chain links TRBV27 with TRBJ1-5; a possible D gene is TRBD1 (6 bases). The CDR3 is 13 amino acids. Deletions cut 2 bases from V and 5 bases from J, with 7 bases between. Germline CDR1 and CDR2: MNHEY and SMNVEV (reference sequence). DNA of the CDR3: TGTGCCAGCAGTTTAAGGGGGGATCAGCCCCAGCATTTT. It specifies CASSLRGDQPQHF.

The rearrangement links TRBV5-1 to TRBJ2-1, with 9 bases matching TRBD2. This CDR3 comprises 15 residues. The germline V gene has CDR1 SGHRS and CDR2 YFSETQ. Trimming took 2 bases from V and 3 from J; bases not matched to a gene: 3. For the CDR3, the DNA is TGCGCCAGCAGCTTTAGCGGGAGTATCTACAATGAGCAGTTCTTC. This gives the protein CASSFSGSIYNEQFF.

This clonotype was seen many times. The CDR3 protein is CASSSSRDNNYEQYF. The CDR3 DNA reads TGTGCCAGCAGCTCAAGCCGGGACAATAACTACGAGCAGTACTTC. The V and J genes are TRBV7-9 and TRBJ2-7, with D perhaps matching TRBD1 (6 bases). The germline V and J ends were trimmed by 4 bases and 3 bases, with 16 bases remaining between them. Germline values: CDR1 SEHNR, CDR2 FQNEAQ (reference sequence). This CDR3 is built from 15 residues.

The table lists this clonotype with a few counts. The V call is TRBV24-1, the J call TRBJ2-4, with a weak D call TRBD1 (5 bases). The V end lost 5 bases, the J end lost 2 bases, and 6 bases lay between the germline ends. The CDR3 has 13 residues. CDR1 and CDR2 (germline): KGHDR, SFDVKD. CDR3 nucleotide sequence: TGTGCCACCAGTGTGGGGCCCAAAAACATTCAGTACTTC. It codes for CATSVGPKNIQYF.

The chain joins TRBV29-1 to TRBJ1-1; TRBD1 matches at 12 bases. Germline V lookup: CDR1 SQVTM, CDR2 ANQGSEA. The CDR3 sequence is 14 residues long. Trimming removed 5 bases from V and 3 bases from J; junction bases left unmatched: 4. The DNA of the CDR3 is TGCAGCGTTAGGGACAGGGGGCTGGACACTGAAGCTTTCTTT. Protein: CSVRDRGLDTEAFF.

There are a few counts of this clonotype. The CDR3 sequence: CSARLAENYEQYF. The CDR3 DNA is TGCAGTGCTAGACTAGCGGAGAATTACGAGCAGTACTTC. The chain uses TRBV20-1 and TRBJ2-7; 7 positions agree with TRBD2. This CDR3 contains 13 residues. The trim removed 2 bases at V and 4 bases at J, leaving 5 bases unmatched. Germline CDR1 and CDR2: DFQATT and SNEGSKA (reference sequence).

This clonotype has ten or more counts. The gene calls are TRBV2 and TRBJ2-1; 9 bases match TRBD2. Germline lookup yields CDR1 SNHLY and CDR2 FYNNEI. V lost 2 bases, J lost 3 bases, and 8 bases stayed unmatched. The CDR3 is 17 amino acids. The DNA for the CDR3 is TGTGCCAGCAGTGAAAATTATGGACTAGCGCGCTACAATGAGCAGTTCTTC. Protein: CASSENYGLARYNEQFF.

The J gene is TRBJ2-1, the V gene TRBV6-5; 10 nucleotides align to TRBD1. In germline, CDR1 is MNHEY, CDR2 SVGAGI. The V and J ends lost 0 bases and 7 bases, in that order; junction bases with no gene match: 3. This CDR3 contains 15 residues. The DNA for the CDR3 is TGTGCCAGCAGTTACTCAGACAGGGGGCGAAATGAGCAGTTCTTC. This sequence encodes CASSYSDRGRNEQFF.

This clonotype was seen many times. The rearrangement joins TRBV10-2 to TRBJ2-7; 12 nucleotides match TRBD2. This CDR3 comprises 17 residues. The germline V gene encodes CDR1 WSHSY and CDR2 SAAADI. J was trimmed by 2 bases and V by 6 bases; bases with no gene match: 11. CDR3: CASRERDASGRAYEQYF. The CDR3 region has the DNA TGCGCCAGCAGGGAGAGGGATGCTAGCGGGAGGGCCTACGAGCAGTACTTC.

The sample holds one count of this clonotype. A single base separates this from a much larger clone, so it may be a read error. This chain uses TRBV14 with TRBJ1-1, with D uncertain. Germline loops: CDR1 SGHDN, CDR2 FVKESK. The V end was cut by 3 bases, the J end by 5 bases, with 13 bases between. The CDR3 length is 14 residues. The CDR3: CASSHPGVGTEAFF. CDR3 coding DNA: TGTGCCAGCAGCCACCCCGGGGTTGGTACTGAAGCTTTCTTT.

This clonotype turned up a few times. The genes are TRBV2 and TRBJ2-7; 13 bases map to TRBD2. CDR3 length equals 17 residues. Trimming took 3 bases from V and 4 from J; bases not matched to a gene: 9. Germline V gives CDR1 SNHLY, CDR2 FYNNEI. CDR3 DNA: TGTGCCAGCAGTGAGACTAGCGGGGGGCCTGAAGGTTACGAGCAGTACTTC. Translating it yields CASSETSGGPEGYEQYF.

The chain joins TRBV4-2 to TRBJ2-3; 12 bases agree with TRBD2. The CDR3 contains 16 residues. Germline V gene lookup returns CDR1 LGHNA and CDR2 YNFKEQ. The ends lost 1 base at V and 3 bases at J; junction bases unmatched: 2. The CDR3 region has the DNA TGTGCCAGCAGCCAAGGACTAGCGGGGGATACAGATACGCAGTATTTT. It specifies CASSQGLAGDTDTQYF.

This clonotype came up many times. The CDR3: CASSLPSGNYEQYF. CDR3 in DNA: TGTGCCAGCAGCTTACCTAGCGGGAACTACGAGCAGTACTTC. The chain has TRBV7-8 and TRBJ2-7; the match to TRBD2 covers 9 bases. Per germline, CDR1 SGHVS and CDR2 FQNEAQ. V was pared by 2 bases and J by 3 bases, with 2 bases of the junction left unmatched. CDR3 size: 14 residues.

The rearrangement links TRBV13 to TRBJ2-7; 8 bases align to TRBD2. Germline V gene lookup returns CDR1 PRHDT and CDR2 FYEKMQ (reference sequence). The V and J ends lost 1 base and 7 bases, in that order; junction bases with no gene match: 6. The CDR3 contains 14 residues. The CDR3 protein is CASSLAGGEWEQYF. CDR3 DNA: TGTGCCAGCAGCTTAGCGGGGGGGGAGTGGGAGCAGTACTTC.

This clonotype was detected many times. This sequence joins TRBV7-9 and TRBJ2-1, with TRBD1 matching 8 bases. The germline V gene encodes CDR1 SEHNR and CDR2 FQNEAQ (reference sequence). There are 16 residues in the CDR3. The ends lost 3 bases at V and 5 bases at J; junction bases unmatched: 9. Written as DNA, the CDR3 is TGTGCCAGCAGCTTTTCAGGGGGCTATGCGGACAATGAGCAGTTCTTC. As protein: CASSFSGGYADNEQFF.

This clonotype was detected ten times or more. This chain joins TRBV7-3 and TRBJ2-2, with TRBD2 matching over 7 bases. After removal of 5 bases from V and 0 bases from J, the junction contained 9 bases not matched to a gene. Germline CDR1 is SGHTA and CDR2 is FQGTGA. The CDR3 totals 17 residues. CDR3 DNA: TGTGCCAGCAGCCCCCTGGGGGGGAGTGCGAACACCGGGGAGCTGTTTTTT. Translation: CASSPLGGSANTGELFF.

J is TRBJ2-3 and V is TRBV24-1; no firm D call. The CDR3 consists of 14 residues. V lost 6 bases, J lost 0 bases, and 9 bases lay in between. Per the germline V gene, CDR1 is KGHDR and CDR2 is SFDVKD. CDR3 region: CATSPPGSTDTQYF. CDR3 DNA: TGTGCCACCAGTCCCCCTGGCAGCACAGATACGCAGTATTTT.

Worth noting for this clonotype: A read error is likely, as this CDR3 ends without the conserved phenylalanine or tryptophan. The limits of the CDR3 on the DNA are not certain, so only TCRdb's listed CDR3 is given. The chain is built from TRBV7-2 and TRBJ2-1. Germline V gives CDR1 SGHTA, CDR2 FQGNSA. The CDR3 numbers 14 amino acids, ends counted. CDR3 residues: CASSLGTNPREQLL.

In this sample, this clonotype turned up many times. This chain joins TRBV11-2 and TRBJ2-1, with D perhaps given as TRBD1 or TRBD2 (6 bases each). Trimming left V 5 bases short and J 2 bases short, with 16 bases between. CDR1 SGHAT and CDR2 FQNNGV come from the germline V gene. The CDR3 has 16 residues. CDR3 sequence reads: CASSNYREAAYNEQFF. CDR3 nucleotides: TGTGCCAGCAGCAACTACAGGGAGGCTGCCTACAATGAGCAGTTCTTC.